The clone carrying this T cell receptor beta chain was detected only once. Its matching antigen is unknown. Sequencing used immunoSEQ multiplex PCR; TCRdb keeps in-frame clones, though not all of them. The table has roughly 150,000 clones, over 80% seen once; the top ten hold about 9.8%. The CDR3 spans 15 residues. Germline CDR1 is MNHEY and CDR2 is SVGAGI. The ends lost 4 bases at V and 2 bases at J; junction bases unmatched: 3. The data derive from a study of T cell responses to AZD1222 COVID-19 vaccine. Study-level points and caveats: Among those given AZD1222, only six were seropositive at baseline. The sample set comprised mostly white British donors with more females, and clonal diversity was possibly underestimated.

This material consisted of peripheral blood, taken 28 days after the second AZD1222 dose. This chain joins TRBV6-5 and TRBJ1-3; 9 positions agree with TRBD1. The receptor's source is an adult who received the AZD1222 COVID-19 vaccine. The CDR3 DNA follows: TGTGCCAGCAGTTCGGACAGGGGCCCTGGAAACACCATATATTTT. Translating it yields CASSSDRGPGNTIYF.